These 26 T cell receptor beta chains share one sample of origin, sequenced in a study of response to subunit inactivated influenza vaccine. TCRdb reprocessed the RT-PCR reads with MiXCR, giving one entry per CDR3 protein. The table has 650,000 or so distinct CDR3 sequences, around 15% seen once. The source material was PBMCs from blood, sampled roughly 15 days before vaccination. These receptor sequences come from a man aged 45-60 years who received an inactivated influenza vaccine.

DNA of the CDR3: TGCAGTGCTCCAAGCTCCGGGAACACAGATACGCAGTATTTT. This gives the protein CSAPSSGNTDTQYF. The chain combines TRBV20-1 with TRBJ2-3, with D possibly being TRBD2 (5 bases). This CDR3 region has 14 residues. Trimming took 5 bases from V and 2 from J, leaving 14 bases between them. Germline CDR1 reads DFQATT; CDR2 reads SNEGSKA (reference sequence).

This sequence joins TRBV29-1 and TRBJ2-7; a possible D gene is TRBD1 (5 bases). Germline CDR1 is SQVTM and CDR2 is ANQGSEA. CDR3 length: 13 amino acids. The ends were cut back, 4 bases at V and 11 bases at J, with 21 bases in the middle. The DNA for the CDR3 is TGCAGCGTTGTGACCAGGGCGTCGCTTCGGGAGTACTTC. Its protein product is CSVVTRASLREYF.

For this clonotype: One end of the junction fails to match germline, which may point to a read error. The CDR3 sequence is CCARDRREARRNEQFF. CDR3 sequence (DNA): TGCTGTGCTAGAGATAGGCGGGAGGCGAGGAGGAATGAGCAGTTCTTC. The V call is TRBV20-1, the J call TRBJ2-1, with 8 nucleotides matching TRBD2. Germline CDR1 reads DFQATT; CDR2 reads SNEGSKA (reference sequence). CDR3 length equals 16 residues.

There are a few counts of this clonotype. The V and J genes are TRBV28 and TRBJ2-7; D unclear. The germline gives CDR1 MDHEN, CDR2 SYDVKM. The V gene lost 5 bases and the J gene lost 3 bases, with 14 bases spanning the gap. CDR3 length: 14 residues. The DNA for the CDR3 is TGTGCCAGCAGTCCCTCGAAAGGATTCTACGAGCAGTACTTC. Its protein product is CASSPSKGFYEQYF. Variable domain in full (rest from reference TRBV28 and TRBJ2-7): DVKVTQSSRYLVKRTGEKVFLECVQDMDHENMFWYRQDPGLGLRLIYFSYDVKMKEKGDIPEGYSVSREKKERFSLILESASTNQTSMYLCASSPSKGFYEQYFGPGTRLTVT.

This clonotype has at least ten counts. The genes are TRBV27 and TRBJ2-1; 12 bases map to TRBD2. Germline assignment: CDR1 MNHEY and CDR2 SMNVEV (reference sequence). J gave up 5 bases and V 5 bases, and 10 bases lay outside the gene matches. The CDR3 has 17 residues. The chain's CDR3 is CASSDRLGLAGDNEQFF. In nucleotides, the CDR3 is TGTGCCAGCAGTGATAGACTGGGACTAGCGGGTGACAATGAGCAGTTCTTC.

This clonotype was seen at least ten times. The CDR3 DNA follows: TGTGCCATCAGTGAGTCCGGGGGTCAAGAGACCCAGTACTTC. This codes for CAISESGGQETQYF. The chain has TRBV10-3 and TRBJ2-5, with a weak D call TRBD2 (6 bases). The V end was cut by 0 bases, the J end by 2 bases, with 7 bases between. The CDR3 runs to 14 residues. Germline V gene sequence: CDR1 ENHRY, CDR2 SYGVKD.

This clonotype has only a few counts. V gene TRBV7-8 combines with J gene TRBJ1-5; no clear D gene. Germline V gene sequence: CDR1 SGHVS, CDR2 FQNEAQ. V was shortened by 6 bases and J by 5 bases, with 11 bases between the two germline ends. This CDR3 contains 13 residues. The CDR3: CASRKNRDQPQHF. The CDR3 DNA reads TGTGCCAGCAGAAAAAACAGAGATCAGCCCCAGCATTTT.

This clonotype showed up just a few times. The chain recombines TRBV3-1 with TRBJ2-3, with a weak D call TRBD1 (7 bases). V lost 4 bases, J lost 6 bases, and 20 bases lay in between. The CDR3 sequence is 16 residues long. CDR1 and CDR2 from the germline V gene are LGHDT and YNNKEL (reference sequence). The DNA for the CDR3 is TGTGCCAGCAGCCCCCGGACAGGAGGGGTGGCGGATACGCAGTATTTT. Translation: CASSPRTGGVADTQYF.

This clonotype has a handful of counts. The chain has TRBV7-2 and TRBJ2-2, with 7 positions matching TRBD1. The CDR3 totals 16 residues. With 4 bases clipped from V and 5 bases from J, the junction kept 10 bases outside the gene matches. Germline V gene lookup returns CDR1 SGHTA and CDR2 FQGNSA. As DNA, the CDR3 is TGTGCCAGCAGCTCCGATGTGACAGGGCGAACCGGGGAGCTGTTTTTT. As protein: CASSSDVTGRTGELFF.

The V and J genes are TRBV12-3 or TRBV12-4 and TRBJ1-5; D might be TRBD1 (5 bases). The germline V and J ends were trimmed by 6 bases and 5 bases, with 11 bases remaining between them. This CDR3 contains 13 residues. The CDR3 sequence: CASRPGTHQPQHF. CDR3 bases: TGTGCCAGCAGACCCGGGACGCATCAGCCCCAGCATTTT.

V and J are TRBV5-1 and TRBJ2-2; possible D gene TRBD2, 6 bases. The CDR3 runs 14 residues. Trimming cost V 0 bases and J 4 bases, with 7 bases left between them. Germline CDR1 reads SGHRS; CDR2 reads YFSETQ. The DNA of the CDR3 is TGCGCCAGCAGCTTGGGCGGGATCACCGGGGAGCTGTTTTTT. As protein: CASSLGGITGELFF. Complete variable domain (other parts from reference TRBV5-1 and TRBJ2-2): KAGVTQTPRYLIKTRGQQVTLSCSPISGHRSVSWYQQTPGQGLQFLFEYFSETQRNKGNFPGRFSGRQFSNSRSEMNVSTLELGDSALYLCASSLGGITGELFFGEGSRLTVL.

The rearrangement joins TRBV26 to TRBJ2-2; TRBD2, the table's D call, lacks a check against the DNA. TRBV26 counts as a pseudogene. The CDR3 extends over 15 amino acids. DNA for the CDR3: TGTGCCAGCAGCTACGAACTAGCGGGGACCGGGGAGCTGTTTTTT. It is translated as CASSYELAGTGELFF.

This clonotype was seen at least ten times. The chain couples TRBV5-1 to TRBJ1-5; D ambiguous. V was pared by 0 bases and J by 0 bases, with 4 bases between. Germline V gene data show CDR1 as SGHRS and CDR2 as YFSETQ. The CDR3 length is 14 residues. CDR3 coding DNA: TGCGCCAGCAGCTTGGAGCCTAGCAATCAGCCCCAGCATTTT. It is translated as CASSLEPSNQPQHF.

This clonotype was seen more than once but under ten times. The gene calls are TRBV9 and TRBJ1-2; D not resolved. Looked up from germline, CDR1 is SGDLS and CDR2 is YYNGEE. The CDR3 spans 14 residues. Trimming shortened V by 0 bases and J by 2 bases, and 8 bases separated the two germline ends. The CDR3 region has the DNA TGTGCCAGCAGCGTAGCTGGGTGGAACTATGGCTACACCTTC. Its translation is CASSVAGWNYGYTF.

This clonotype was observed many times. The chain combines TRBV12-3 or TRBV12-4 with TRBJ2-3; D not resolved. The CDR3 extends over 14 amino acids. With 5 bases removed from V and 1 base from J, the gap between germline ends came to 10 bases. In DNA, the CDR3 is TGTGCCAGCAGTCCTCATTTGCGCACAGATACGCAGTATTTT. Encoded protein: CASSPHLRTDTQYF.

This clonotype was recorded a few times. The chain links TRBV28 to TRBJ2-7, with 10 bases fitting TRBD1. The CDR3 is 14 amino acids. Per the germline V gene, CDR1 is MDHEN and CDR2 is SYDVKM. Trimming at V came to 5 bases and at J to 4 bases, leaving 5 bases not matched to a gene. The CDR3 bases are TGTGCCAGCAGTCCGCGGGGACAGGGGTACGAGCAGTACTTC. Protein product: CASSPRGQGYEQYF.

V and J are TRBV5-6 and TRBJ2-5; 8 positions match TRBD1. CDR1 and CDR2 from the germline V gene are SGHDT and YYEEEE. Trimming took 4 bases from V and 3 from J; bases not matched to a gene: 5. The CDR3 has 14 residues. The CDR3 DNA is TGTGCCAGCAGCGCCCTACAGGGGGAAGAGACCCAGTACTTC. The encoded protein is CASSALQGEETQYF.

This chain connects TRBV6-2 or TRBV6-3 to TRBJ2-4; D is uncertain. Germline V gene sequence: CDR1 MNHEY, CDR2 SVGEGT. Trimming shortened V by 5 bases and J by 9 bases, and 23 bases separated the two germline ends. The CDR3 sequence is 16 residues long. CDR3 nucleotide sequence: TGTGCCAGCAGTGACCTCGGAGTTTCTCCTCTTAGCATTCAGTACTTC. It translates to CASSDLGVSPLSIQYF.

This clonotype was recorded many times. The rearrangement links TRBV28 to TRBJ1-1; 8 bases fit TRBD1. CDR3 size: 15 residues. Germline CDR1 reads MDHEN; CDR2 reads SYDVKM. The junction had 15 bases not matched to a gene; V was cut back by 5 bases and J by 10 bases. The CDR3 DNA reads TGTGCCAGCAGTATCTATCCAGGGGGCGCTGTCGTAGCTTTCTTT. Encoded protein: CASSIYPGGAVVAFF.

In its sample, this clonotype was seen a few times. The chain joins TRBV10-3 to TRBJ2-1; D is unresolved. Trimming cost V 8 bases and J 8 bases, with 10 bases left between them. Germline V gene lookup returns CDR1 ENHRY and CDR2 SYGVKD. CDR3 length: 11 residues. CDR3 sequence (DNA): TGTGCCATCGCGATTGATCATGAGCAGTTCTTC. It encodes CAIAIDHEQFF.

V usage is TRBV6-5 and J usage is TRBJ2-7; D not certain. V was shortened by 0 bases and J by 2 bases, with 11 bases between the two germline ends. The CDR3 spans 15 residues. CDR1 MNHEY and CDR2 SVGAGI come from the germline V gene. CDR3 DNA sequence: TGTGCCAGCAGTTACTCGAAACAGAAGCCCTACGAGCAGTACTTC. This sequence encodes CASSYSKQKPYEQYF.

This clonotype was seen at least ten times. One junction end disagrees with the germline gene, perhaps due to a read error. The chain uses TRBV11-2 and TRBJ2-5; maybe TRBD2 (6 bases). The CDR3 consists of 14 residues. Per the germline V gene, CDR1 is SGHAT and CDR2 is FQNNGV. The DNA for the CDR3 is TGCGCCAGCAGCTTGGGGGGTGTCAGAGAGACCCAGTACTTC. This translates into CASSLGGVRETQYF.

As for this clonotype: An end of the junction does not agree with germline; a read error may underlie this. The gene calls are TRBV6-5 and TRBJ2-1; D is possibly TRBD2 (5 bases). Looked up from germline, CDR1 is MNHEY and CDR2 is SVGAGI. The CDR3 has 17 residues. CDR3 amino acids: CSSSYSISGRSHNEQFF. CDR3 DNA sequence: TGTTCCAGCAGTTACTCGATCAGCGGAAGGAGCCACAATGAGCAGTTCTTC.

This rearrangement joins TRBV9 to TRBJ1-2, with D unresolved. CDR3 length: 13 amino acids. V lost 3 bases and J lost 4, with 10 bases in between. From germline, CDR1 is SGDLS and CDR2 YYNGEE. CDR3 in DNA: TGTGCCAGCAGCGAACGGCTTGGCTATGGCTACACCTTC. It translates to CASSERLGYGYTF.

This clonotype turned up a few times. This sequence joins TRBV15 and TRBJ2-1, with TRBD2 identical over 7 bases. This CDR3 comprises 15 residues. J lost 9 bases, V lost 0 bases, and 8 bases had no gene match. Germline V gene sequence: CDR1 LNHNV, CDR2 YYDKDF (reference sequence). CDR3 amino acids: CATSRDRGRESEQFF. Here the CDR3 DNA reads TGTGCCACCAGCAGAGATCGCGGGAGAGAAAGTGAGCAGTTCTTC. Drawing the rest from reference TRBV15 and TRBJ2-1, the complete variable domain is DAMVIQNPRYQVTQFGKPVTLSCSQTLNHNVMYWYQQKSSQAPKLLFHYYDKDFNNEADTPDNFQSRRPNTSFCFLDIRSPGLGDTAMYLCATSRDRGRESEQFFGPGTRLTVL.

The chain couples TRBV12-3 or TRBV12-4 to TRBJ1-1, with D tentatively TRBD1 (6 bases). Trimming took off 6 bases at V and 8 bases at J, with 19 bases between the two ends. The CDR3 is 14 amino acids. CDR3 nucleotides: TGTGCCAGCAGCCCACCTGGGACAAGTATAGAAGCTTTCTTT. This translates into CASSPPGTSIEAFF.